This is a list of T cell receptor beta chains from one sample in a study of tumor-infiltrating lymphocytes in primary liver carcinoma. TCRdb ran MiXCR on the multiplex PCR reads and lists one entry per CDR3 protein. The sample carries 80,000 or so distinct CDR3 sequences, approximately 70% recorded once. The material sequenced was tumor-adjacent normal liver tissue. The source of these receptors is a man between 40 and 49 years old with primary liver carcinoma and hepatitis B virus infection. Both conserved end residues are part of each CDR3. Fields, in order: CDR3 length, J gene, D gene, clone size, V gene, CDR3 protein, CDR3 DNA. The D gene is left open where the match is weak. Size values are once, few and many counts, or a class for expanded clones, and some rows have none.

>18|TRBJ2-3|TRBD2|-|TRBV4-2
CASSQVALLAGVTDTQYF
TGTGCCAGCAGCCAAGTGGCGCTTCTAGCGGGTGTGACAGATACGCAGTATTTT
>19|TRBJ2-1|-|-|TRBV6-1
CASSEASGGLAVIYNEQFF
TGTGCCAGCAGTGAAGCCTCAGGGGGGCTAGCGGTAATCTACAATGAGCAGTTCTTC
>15|TRBJ2-7|TRBD1|-|TRBV29-1
CGVEDLETGKYEQYF
TGCGGCGTTGAAGATCTTGAGACAGGGAAGTACGAGCAGTACTTC
>15|TRBJ2-1|-|few|TRBV11-2
CASVLGDLRGHKQFF
TGTGCCAGCGTACTAGGGGACCTCCGGGGACATAAGCAGTTCTTC
>14|TRBJ2-1|-|-|TRBV10-2
CASSVGRAGAKQFF
TGCGCCAGCAGTGTAGGAAGGGCAGGGGCCAAACAGTTCTTC
>13|TRBJ1-1|-|few|TRBV29-1
CSVEDSSNTEAFF
TGCAGCGTTGAGGACAGCAGCAACACTGAAGCTTTCTTT
>14|TRBJ2-2|-|-|TRBV11-2
CASSKSESPGELLF
TGTGCCAGCAGCAAGAGCGAGAGCCCCGGGGAGCTGCTTTTT
>14|TRBJ2-1|-|once|TRBV11-2
CASSWWGSSGEQFF
TGTGCCAGCAGCTGGTGGGGATCTAGTGGTGAGCAGTTCTTC
>16|TRBJ2-7|-|-|TRBV11-2
CASSLDRRPGAYGQYF
TGTGCCAGCAGCTTAGATCGGAGACCGGGGGCCTACGGGCAGTACTTC
>16|TRBJ2-3|-|many|TRBV24-1
CATSDARGVRTDTQYF
TGTGCCACCAGTGATGCCCGTGGAGTTAGGACAGATACGCAGTATTTT
>16|TRBJ2-5|TRBD1|medium-sized|TRBV4-1
CASSRGQGGFWETQYF
TGCGCCAGCAGCCGAGGACAGGGGGGTTTTTGGGAGACCCAGTACTTC
>12|TRBJ2-2|-|many|TRBV29-1
CSVGQSTGELFF
TGCAGCGTCGGACAGTCTACCGGGGAGCTGTTTTTT
>16|TRBJ2-7|-|medium-sized|TRBV11-1
CASSSRGSFSLYEQYF
TGTGCCAGCAGCTCAAGAGGCTCTTTCAGCCTCTACGAGCAGTACTTC
>17|TRBJ2-3|TRBD1|-|TRBV6-5
CASSSETPGQGGDTQYF
TGTGCCAGCAGTTCCGAGACGCCGGGACAGGGGGGAGATACGCAGTACTTT
>13|TRBJ1-5|TRBD1|-|TRBV5-1
CASSTGDNQPQHF
TGCGCCAGCAGCACAGGGGACAATCAGCCCCAGCATTTT
>19|TRBJ2-7|TRBD2|many|TRBV7-9
CASSLGPGTSGSFYYEQYF
TGTGCCAGCAGCTTAGGTCCCGGGACTAGCGGGAGTTTCTATTACGAGCAGTACTTC
>15|TRBJ2-3|TRBD1|-|TRBV6-5
CASSYGTGEGDAQYF
TGTGCCAGCAGTTACGGGACAGGGGAGGGAGATGCACAGTATTTT
>16|TRBJ2-5|-|-|TRBV11-2
CASSQIPGRGKETQYF
TGTGCCAGCAGCCAAATTCCTGGCCGGGGGAAGGAGACCCAGTACTTC
>15|TRBJ2-1|-|-|TRBV4-1
CASSQDLGGGYKQFF
TGTGCCAGCAGCCAAGATTTGGGAGGTGGCTACAAGCAGTTCTTC
>12|TRBJ2-1|-|-|TRBV4-1
CTSSQESNEQFF
TGCACTAGCAGCCAAGAATCCAATGAGCAGTTCTTC
>14|TRBJ2-1|-|-|TRBV7-9
CASSREGGDHEQFF
TGCGCCAGCAGCCGGGAAGGGGGGGATCATGAGCAGTTCTTC
>13|TRBJ1-2|TRBD1|-|TRBV29-1
CNVRSGGAYGYTF
TGCAACGTCCGATCAGGGGGCGCCTATGGCTACACATTC
>11|TRBJ2-7|-|many|TRBV7-9
CASSFTYEQYF
TGTGCCAGCAGCTTCACCTACGAGCAGTACTTC
>11|TRBJ2-2|-|-|TRBV11-2
CASSVVGKLFF
TGTGCCAGCAGCGTGGTCGGAAAGCTGTTTTTC
>19|TRBJ1-4|-|-|TRBV18
CVSSPRTAVGHNMGEKLFF
TGTGTCAGCTCACCCCGGACAGCGGTCGGACATAACATGGGTGAAAAACTGTTTTTT
>14|TRBJ2-1|-|-|TRBV11-2
CASSRGTAAYEQFF
TGTGCCAGCAGCCGGGGAACCGCTGCCTATGAGCAGTTCTTC
>14|TRBJ1-1|-|-|TRBV6-5
CASSYGGVASETFF
TGTGCCAGCAGTTACGGGGGAGTGGCCTCTGAAACTTTCTTT
>12|TRBJ2-7|-|-|TRBV11-3
CASSLDNGGQYF
TGTGCCAGCAGTTTAGATAATGGTGGGCAGTACTTC
>13|TRBJ2-1|-|-|TRBV6-1
CANRGAGPNEQFF
TGTGCCAACAGAGGGGCTGGGCCGAATGAGCAGTTCTTC
>15|TRBJ2-7|TRBD1|many|TRBV6-5
CASRPAGGRSYEQYF
TGTGCCAGCAGGCCCGCAGGGGGCAGGTCCTACGAGCAGTACTTC
>14|TRBJ1-4|-|-|TRBV29-1
CSATARMANEKLFF
TGTAGCGCTACGGCCCGGATGGCTAATGAAAAACTGTTTTTT
>15|TRBJ2-5|-|-|TRBV6-1
CATRDSTGLQEAQYF
TGTGCCACCAGGGACTCGACTGGATTACAGGAGGCCCAGTACTTC
>14|TRBJ2-1|-|-|TRBV12-3/TRBV12-4
CASKGPAGYNEQFF
TGTGCCAGCAAGGGACCAGCAGGGTACAATGAGCAGTTCTTC
>15|TRBJ1-2|-|-|TRBV4-2
CASSQETEGGSGYTF
TGTGCCAGCAGCCAAGAGACAGAGGGCGGATCTGGCTACACCTTC
>18|TRBJ2-1|-|-|TRBV11-2
CASSLVCSRQGGYNKQFF
TGTGCCAGCAGCTTAGTATGTTCACGACAGGGAGGCTACAATAAGCAATTCTTC
>13|TRBJ2-7|-|-|TRBV29-1
CSVACVPSYEQYF
TGCAGCGTTGCATGTGTCCCCTCCTACGAGCAGTACTTC
>17|TRBJ2-7|TRBD2|-|TRBV13
CANCFAGTSGIFYEQYF
TGTGCCAACTGCTTTGCCGGGACTAGCGGGATTTTTTACGAGCAGTACTTC